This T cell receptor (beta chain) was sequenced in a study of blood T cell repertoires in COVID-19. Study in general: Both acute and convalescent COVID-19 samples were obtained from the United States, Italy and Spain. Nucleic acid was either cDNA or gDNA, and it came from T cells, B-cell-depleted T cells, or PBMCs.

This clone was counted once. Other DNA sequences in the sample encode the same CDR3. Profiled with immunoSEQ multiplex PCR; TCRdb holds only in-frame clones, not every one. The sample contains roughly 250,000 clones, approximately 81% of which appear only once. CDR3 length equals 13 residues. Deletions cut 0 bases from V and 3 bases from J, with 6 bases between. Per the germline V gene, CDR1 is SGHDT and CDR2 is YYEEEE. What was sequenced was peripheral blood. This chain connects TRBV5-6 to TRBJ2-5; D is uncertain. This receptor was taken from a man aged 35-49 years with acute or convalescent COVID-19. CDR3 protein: CASSLVAEETQYF. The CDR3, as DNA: TGTGCCAGCAGCTTGGTCGCAGAAGAGACCCAGTACTTC.